This entry features one T cell receptor beta chain sequence. Each sample had two DNA replicates, roughly 0.5 ug blood or approximately 1.5 ug tissue. TCRdb keeps only in-frame clones here, not all; method: immunoSEQ multiplex PCR. This table has 50,000 or so clones, around 83% appearing once. The sample belongs to a study of early stage breast cancer tumors. Looked up from germline, CDR1 is MNHEY and CDR2 is SMNVEV (reference sequence). The CDR3 length is 17 residues. The V segment lost 5 bases and the J segment 2 bases; nucleotides outside the gene matches: 9. The chain recombines TRBV27 with TRBJ2-5; 12 nucleotides line up with TRBD2. The sample comprised blood. This TCR was recovered from a person aged 45 to 59 with breast cancer. The CDR3 DNA follows: TGTGCCAGCAGTCCACTAGGACTAGCGGGGATTCAAGAGACCCAGTACTTC. It yields the protein CASSPLGLAGIQETQYF.